These T cell receptor beta chains were read from a single sample in a study of shared clonotypes between healthy human individuals. The repertoire was sequenced with immunoSEQ multiplex PCR; TCRdb's copy has only in-frame clones and lacks some. The sample records roughly 2,500,000 clones, under 95% being singletons. What was sequenced was naive CD4+ T cells from PBMCs. Receptors originate from a man younger than 35 in good health. Some clones in this sample may be carry-over from other donors' samples. Each CDR3 is given with its conserved first and last residue. The D gene is left open where the match is weak. Size tells how often a clone was seen (once, few, many) or the class of an expanded clone, and some rows leave it out.

j_call,clone_size,d_call,v_call,cdr3_nt,cdr3_aa
TRBJ2-2,.,TRBD1,TRBV29-1,TGCAGCGTCGGCACAGGGGGCGAGATATCCGGGGAGCTGTTTTTT,CSVGTGGEISGELFF
TRBJ1-1,few,TRBD1,TRBV28,TGTGCCAGCAGGGCAAAGGGCAGGGGGGCTTTCTTT,CASRAKGRGAFF
TRBJ1-4,.,.,TRBV28,TGTGCCAGCACGCTAGGGGCCGCAACTAATGAAAAACTGTTTTTT,CASTLGAATNEKLFF
TRBJ2-5,.,.,TRBV19,TGTGCCAGTAGTATGAGGAGACAAGAGACCCAGTACTTC,CASSMRRQETQYF
TRBJ1-1,few,.,TRBV18,TGTGCCAGCTCACCCGGGGCAGGGCGGACTGAAGCTTTCTTT,CASSPGAGRTEAFF
TRBJ1-6,.,TRBD1,TRBV5-6,TGTGCCAGCAGTCTCCGTGACAGGGCTAATTCACCCCTCCACTTT,CASSLRDRANSPLHF
TRBJ2-5,.,TRBD2,TRBV7-6,TGTGCCAGCAGCACCCGTAGACTAGCGGAGGTCATGGCCCAGTACTTC,CASSTRRLAEVMAQYF
TRBJ2-7,.,.,TRBV6-6,TGTGCCAGCAGCCAGGCCGGTTGGGGGCGACGGTACTTC,CASSQAGWGRRYF
TRBJ2-7,.,.,TRBV7-9,TGTGCCAGCAGCTCCAGACCCGGGGGCCACCTAACCTACGAGCAGTACTTC,CASSSRPGGHLTYEQYF
TRBJ2-3,.,.,TRBV27,TGTGCCAGCAGTCCCCAGTCGGATACGCAGTATTTT,CASSPQSDTQYF
TRBJ2-4,.,TRBD1,TRBV5-4,TGTGCCAGCAGCCCCCGGGACAGTACAAACATTCAGTACTTC,CASSPRDSTNIQYF
TRBJ2-7,.,TRBD1,TRBV7-6,TGTGCCAGCAGCCCCGGGGGACAGGGCAGGTCCTACGAGCAGTACTTC,CASSPGGQGRSYEQYF
TRBJ1-3,.,TRBD1,TRBV28,TGTGCCAGCAGCCAGGGGGGTTCTGGAAACACCATATATTTT,CASSQGGSGNTIYF
TRBJ1-3,.,.,TRBV7-9,TGTGCCAGCAGCGGGTACTCTGGAAACACCATATATTTT,CASSGYSGNTIYF
TRBJ1-1,.,TRBD1,TRBV4-2,TGTGCCAGCAGCCAACGTGAGGGACAGGCAATGAACACTGAAGCTTTCTTT,CASSQREGQAMNTEAFF